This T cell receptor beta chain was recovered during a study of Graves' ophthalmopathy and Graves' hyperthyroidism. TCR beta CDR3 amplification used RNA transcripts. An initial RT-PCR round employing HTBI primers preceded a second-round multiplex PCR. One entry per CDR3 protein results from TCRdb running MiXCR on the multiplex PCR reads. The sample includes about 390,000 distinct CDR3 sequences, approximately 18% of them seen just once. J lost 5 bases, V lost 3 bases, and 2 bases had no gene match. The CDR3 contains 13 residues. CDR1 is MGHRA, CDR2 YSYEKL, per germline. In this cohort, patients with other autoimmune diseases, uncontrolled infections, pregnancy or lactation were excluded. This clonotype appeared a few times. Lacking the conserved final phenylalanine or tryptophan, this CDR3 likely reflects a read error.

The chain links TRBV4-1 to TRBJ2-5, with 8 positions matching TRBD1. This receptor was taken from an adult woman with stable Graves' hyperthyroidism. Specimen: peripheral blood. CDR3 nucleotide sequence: TGCGCCAGCAGCCAGGACAGGGACGAGACCCAGTACCTC. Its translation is CASSQDRDETQYL.